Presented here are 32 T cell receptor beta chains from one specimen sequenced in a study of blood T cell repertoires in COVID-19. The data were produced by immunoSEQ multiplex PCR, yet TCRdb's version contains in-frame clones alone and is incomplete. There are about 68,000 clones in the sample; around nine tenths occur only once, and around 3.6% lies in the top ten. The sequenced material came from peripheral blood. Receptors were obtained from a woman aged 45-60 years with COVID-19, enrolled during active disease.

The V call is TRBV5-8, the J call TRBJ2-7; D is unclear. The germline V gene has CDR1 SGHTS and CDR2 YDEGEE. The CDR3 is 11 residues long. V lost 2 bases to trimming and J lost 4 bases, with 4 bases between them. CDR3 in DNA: TGTGCCAGCAGCTTCAGATACGAGCAGTACTTC. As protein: CASSFRYEQYF.

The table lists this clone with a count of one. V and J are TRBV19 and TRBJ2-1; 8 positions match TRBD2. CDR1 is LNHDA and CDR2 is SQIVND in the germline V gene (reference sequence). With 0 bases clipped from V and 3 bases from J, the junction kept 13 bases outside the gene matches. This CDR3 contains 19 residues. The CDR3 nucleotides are TGTGCCAGTAGTATAGATTTGGGGAGCGGGAGAGTAAGCTACAATGAGCAGTTCTTC. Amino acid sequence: CASSIDLGSGRVSYNEQFF. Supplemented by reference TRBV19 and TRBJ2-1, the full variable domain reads DGGITQSPKYLFRKEGQNVTLSCEQNLNHDAMYWYRQDPGQGLRLIYYSQIVNDFQKGDIAEGYSVSREKKESFPLTVTSAQKNPTAFYLCASSIDLGSGRVSYNEQFFGPGTRLTVL.

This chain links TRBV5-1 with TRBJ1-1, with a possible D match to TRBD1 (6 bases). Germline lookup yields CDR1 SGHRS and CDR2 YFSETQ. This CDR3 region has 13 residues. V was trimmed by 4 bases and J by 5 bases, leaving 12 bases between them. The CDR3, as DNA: TGCGCCAGCAGCCGGGGGGGCGGTACTGAAGCTTTCTTT. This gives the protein CASSRGGGTEAFF. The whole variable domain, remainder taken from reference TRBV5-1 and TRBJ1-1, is KAGVTQTPRYLIKTRGQQVTLSCSPISGHRSVSWYQQTPGQGLQFLFEYFSETQRNKGNFPGRFSGRQFSNSRSEMNVSTLELGDSALYLCASSRGGGTEAFFGQGTRLTVV.

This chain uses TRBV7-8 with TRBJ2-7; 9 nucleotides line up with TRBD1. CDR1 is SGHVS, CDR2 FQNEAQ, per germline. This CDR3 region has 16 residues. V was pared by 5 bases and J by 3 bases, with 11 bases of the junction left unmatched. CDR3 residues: CASSPLGRTGVYEQYF. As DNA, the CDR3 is TGTGCCAGCAGCCCCCTCGGCAGGACAGGGGTCTACGAGCAGTACTTC. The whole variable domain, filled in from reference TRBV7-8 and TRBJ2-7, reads GAGVSQSPRYKVAKRGQDVALRCDPISGHVSLFWYQQALGQGPEFLTYFQNEAQLDKSGLPSDRFFAERPEGSVSTLKIQRTQQEDSAVYLCASSPLGRTGVYEQYFGPGTRLTVT.

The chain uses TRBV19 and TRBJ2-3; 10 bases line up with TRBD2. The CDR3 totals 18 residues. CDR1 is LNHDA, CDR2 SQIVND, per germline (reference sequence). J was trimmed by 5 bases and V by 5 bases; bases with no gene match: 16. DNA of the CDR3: TGTGCCAGTAGTCCCTTAGAAGGGCTAGCGGGAGTGGGAGATACGCAGTATTTT. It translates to CASSPLEGLAGVGDTQYF.

In DNA form, the CDR3 reads TGCGCCAGCAGCTTGAGGTCCCGCCAGGGGGACACCTCGGCTTTCTTT. It codes for CASSLRSRQGDTSAFF. The chain uses TRBV5-1 and TRBJ1-1; 7 nucleotides align to TRBD1. Losses at the gene ends were 1 base for V and 11 bases for J; bases not matched to a gene: 17. Germline loops: CDR1 SGHRS, CDR2 YFSETQ. This CDR3 is 16 amino acids long.

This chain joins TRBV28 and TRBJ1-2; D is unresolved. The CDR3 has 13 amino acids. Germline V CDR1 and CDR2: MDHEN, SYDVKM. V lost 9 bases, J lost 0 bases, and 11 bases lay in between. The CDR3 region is CASSDLANYGYTF. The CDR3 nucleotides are TGTGCCAGTTCGGACTTAGCTAACTATGGCTACACCTTC.

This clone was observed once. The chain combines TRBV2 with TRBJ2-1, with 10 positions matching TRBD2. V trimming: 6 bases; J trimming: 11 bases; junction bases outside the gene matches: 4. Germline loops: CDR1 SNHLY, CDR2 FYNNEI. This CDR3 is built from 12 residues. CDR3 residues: CASRLAGDKQFF. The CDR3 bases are TGTGCCAGCAGGCTAGCGGGAGACAAGCAGTTCTTC.

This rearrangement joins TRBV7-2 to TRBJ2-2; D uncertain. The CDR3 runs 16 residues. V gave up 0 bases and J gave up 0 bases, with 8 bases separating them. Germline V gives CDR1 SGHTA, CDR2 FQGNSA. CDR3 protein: CASSLAGSSNTGELFF. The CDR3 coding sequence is TGTGCCAGCAGCTTAGCGGGCAGCTCGAACACCGGGGAGCTGTTTTTT.

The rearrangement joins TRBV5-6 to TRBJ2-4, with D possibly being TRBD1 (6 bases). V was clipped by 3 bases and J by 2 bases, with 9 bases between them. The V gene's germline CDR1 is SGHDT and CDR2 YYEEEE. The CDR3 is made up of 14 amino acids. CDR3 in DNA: TGTGCCAGCAGCTCCGGACAGACCAAAAACATTCAGTACTTC. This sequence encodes CASSSGQTKNIQYF.

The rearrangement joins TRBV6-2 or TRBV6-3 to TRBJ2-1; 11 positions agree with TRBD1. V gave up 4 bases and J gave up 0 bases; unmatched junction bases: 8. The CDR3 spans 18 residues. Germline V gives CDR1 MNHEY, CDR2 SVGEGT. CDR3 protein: CASSSRTGGLSSYNEQFF. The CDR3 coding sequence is TGTGCCAGCAGTTCCCGGACAGGGGGCCTTAGCTCCTACAATGAGCAGTTCTTC.

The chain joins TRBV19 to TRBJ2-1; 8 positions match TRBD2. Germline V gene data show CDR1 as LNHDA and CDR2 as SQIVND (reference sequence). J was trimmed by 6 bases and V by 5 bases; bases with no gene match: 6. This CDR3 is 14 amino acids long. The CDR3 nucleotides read TGTGCCAGTAGTGTGGGACTAGACACCAATGAGCAGTTCTTC. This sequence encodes CASSVGLDTNEQFF.

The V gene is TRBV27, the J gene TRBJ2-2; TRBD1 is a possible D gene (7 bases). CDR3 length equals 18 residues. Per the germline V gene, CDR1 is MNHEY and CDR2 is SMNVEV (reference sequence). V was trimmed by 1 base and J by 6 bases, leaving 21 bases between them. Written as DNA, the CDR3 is TGTGCCAGCAGTTTATTTTACCCGCAGGGGGACTGTGCCGGGGAGCTGTTTTTT. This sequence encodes CASSLFYPQGDCAGELFF.

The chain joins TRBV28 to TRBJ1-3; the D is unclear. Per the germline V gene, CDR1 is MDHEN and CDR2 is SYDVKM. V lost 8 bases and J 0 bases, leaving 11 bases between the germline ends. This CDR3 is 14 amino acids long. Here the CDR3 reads CASGRRSSGNTIYF. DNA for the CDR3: TGTGCCAGCGGGAGGCGGAGCTCTGGAAACACCATATATTTT.

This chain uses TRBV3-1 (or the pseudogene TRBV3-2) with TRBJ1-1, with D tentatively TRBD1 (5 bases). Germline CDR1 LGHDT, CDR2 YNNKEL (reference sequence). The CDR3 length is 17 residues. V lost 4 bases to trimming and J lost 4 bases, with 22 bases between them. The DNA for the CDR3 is TGTGCCAGCAGCCCCAAGCCGTTACAGGTCTGGGGCACTGAAGCTTTCTTT. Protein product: CASSPKPLQVWGTEAFF.

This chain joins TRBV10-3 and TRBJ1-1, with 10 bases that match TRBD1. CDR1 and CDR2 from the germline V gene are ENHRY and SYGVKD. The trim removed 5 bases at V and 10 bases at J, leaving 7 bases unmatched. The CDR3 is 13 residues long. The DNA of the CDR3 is TGTGCCATCAGTCGGACAGGGGGTGTCGTAGCTTTCTTT. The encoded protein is CAISRTGGVVAFF.

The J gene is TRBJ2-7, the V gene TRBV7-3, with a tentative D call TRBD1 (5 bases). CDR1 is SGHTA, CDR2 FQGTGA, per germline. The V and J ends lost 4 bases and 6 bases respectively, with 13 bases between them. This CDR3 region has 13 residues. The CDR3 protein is CASSSGPSSEQYF. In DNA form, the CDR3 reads TGTGCCAGCAGCTCAGGGCCCAGCTCCGAGCAGTACTTC.

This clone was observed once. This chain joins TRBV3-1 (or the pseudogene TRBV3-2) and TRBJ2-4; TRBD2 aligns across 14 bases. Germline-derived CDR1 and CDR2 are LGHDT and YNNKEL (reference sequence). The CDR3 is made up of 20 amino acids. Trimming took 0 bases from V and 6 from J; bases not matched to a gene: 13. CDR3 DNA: TGTGCCAGCAGCCAAGATGTATGGCGACTAGCGGGAGGGCCGGGAAACATTCAGTACTTC. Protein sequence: CASSQDVWRLAGGPGNIQYF.

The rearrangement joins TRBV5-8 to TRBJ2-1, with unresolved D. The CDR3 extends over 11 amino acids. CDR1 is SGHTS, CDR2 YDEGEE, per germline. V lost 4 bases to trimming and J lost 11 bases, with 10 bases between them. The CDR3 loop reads CASSVIEKQFF. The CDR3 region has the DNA TGTGCCAGCAGCGTGATCGAGAAGCAGTTCTTC.

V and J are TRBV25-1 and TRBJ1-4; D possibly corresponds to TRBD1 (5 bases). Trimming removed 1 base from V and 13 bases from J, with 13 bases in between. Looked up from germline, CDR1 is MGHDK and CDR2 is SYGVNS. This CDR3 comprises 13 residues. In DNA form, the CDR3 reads TGTGCCAGCAGTGAATTTTGGCAGGGAAGACTGTTTTTT. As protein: CASSEFWQGRLFF.

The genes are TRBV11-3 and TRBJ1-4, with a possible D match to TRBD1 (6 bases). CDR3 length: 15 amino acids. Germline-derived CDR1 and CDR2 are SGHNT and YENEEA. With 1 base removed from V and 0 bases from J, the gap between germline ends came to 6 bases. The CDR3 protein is CASSLGTATNEKLFF. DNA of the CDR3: TGTGCCAGCAGCTTAGGGACAGCAACTAATGAAAAACTGTTTTTT.

The CDR3 DNA is TGTGCCAGTAGGGAGGGCCGGCAGCCCCAGCATTTT. Encoded protein: CASREGRQPQHF. This sequence joins TRBV19 and TRBJ1-5; unclear D gene. Germline CDR1 LNHDA, CDR2 SQIVND (reference sequence). The CDR3 extends over 12 amino acids. Between the trimmed V and J ends, which lost 6 bases and 7 bases, there was a span of 10 bases.

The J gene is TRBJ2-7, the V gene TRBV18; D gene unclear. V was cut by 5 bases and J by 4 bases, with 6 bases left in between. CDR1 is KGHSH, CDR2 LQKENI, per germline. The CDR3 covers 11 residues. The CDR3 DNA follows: TGTGCCAGCTCAACAAATTACGAGCAGTACTTC. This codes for CASSTNYEQYF.

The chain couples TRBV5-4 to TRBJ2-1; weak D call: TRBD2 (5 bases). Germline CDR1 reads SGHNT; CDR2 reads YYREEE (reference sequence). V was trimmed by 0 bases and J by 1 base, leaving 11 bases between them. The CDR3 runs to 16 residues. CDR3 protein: CASSLGGRLSYNEQFF. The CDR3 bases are TGTGCCAGCAGCTTGGGCGGCAGACTATCCTACAATGAGCAGTTCTTC.

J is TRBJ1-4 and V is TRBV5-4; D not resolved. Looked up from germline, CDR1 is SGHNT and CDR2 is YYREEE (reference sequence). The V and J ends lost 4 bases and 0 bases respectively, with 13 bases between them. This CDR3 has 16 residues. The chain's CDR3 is CASSTRTGTTNEKLFF. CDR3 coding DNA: TGTGCCAGCAGCACTCGGACGGGGACAACTAATGAAAAACTGTTTTTT.

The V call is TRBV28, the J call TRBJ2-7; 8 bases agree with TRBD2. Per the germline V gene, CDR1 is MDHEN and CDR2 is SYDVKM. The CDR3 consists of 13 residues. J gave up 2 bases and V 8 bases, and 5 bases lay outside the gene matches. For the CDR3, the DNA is TGTGCCAGCGGGCCCGGGGGGGCCTACGAGCAGTACTTC. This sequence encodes CASGPGGAYEQYF. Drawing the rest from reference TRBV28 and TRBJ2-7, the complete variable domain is DVKVTQSSRYLVKRTGEKVFLECVQDMDHENMFWYRQDPGLGLRLIYFSYDVKMKEKGDIPEGYSVSREKKERFSLILESASTNQTSMYLCASGPGGAYEQYFGPGTRLTVT.

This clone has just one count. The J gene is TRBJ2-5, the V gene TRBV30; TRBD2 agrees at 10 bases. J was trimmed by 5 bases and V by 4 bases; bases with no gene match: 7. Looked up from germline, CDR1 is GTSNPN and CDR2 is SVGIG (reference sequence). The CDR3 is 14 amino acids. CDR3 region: CAWNPGLARETQYF. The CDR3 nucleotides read TGTGCCTGGAATCCGGGACTAGCGAGGGAGACCCAGTACTTC.

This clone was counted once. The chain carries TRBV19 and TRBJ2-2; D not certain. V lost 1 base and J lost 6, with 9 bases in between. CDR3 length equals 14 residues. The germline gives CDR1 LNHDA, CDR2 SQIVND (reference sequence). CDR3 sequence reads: CASSIGSLAGELFF. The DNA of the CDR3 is TGTGCCAGTAGTATAGGGAGTTTGGCCGGGGAGCTGTTTTTT.

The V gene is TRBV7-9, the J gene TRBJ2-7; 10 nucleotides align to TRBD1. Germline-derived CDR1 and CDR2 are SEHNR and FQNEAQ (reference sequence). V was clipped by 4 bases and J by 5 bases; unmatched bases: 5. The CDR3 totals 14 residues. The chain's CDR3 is CASSSGQGWHEQYF. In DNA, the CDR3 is TGTGCCAGCAGCTCGGGACAGGGGTGGCACGAGCAGTACTTC.

The CDR3 DNA sequence: TGTGCCAGCAGCTATGATAGCAATCAGCCCCAGCATTTT. Its protein product is CASSYDSNQPQHF. The gene calls are TRBV6-7 and TRBJ1-5; D not certain. TRBV6-7 is designated an ORF whose function remains uncertain. The CDR3 runs to 13 residues. The V and J ends lost 6 bases and 0 bases respectively, with 6 bases between them.

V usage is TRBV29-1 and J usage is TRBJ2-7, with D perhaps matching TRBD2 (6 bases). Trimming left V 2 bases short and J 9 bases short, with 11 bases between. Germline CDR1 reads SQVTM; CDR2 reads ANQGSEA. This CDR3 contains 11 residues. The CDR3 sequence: CSVEWGERQYF. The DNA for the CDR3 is TGCAGCGTTGAATGGGGGGAAAGGCAGTACTTC.

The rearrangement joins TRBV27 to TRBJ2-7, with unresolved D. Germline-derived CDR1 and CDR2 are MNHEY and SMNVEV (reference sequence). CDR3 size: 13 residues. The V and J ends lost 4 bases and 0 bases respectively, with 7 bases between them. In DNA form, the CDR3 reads TGTGCCAGCAGTTCCCTCAGCTCCTACGAGCAGTACTTC. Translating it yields CASSSLSSYEQYF.